Following are 30 T cell receptor beta chains from one sample sequenced in a study of T cell repertoires in cytomegalovirus infection. The antigens these receptors bind are not known. Using its own MiXCR run on the reads, TCRdb lists one record per CDR3 protein. This table holds 650,000 to 900,000 distinct CDR3 sequences, almost 30% found once. Material: cultured CD8+ T cells from PBMCs, obtained from culture after CMV antigen stimulation. Receptor source: a human donor in good health (CMV status not recorded). Some clones in this sample may be carry-over from other donors' samples.

This clonotype was seen only a few times. The V gene is TRBV6-1, the J gene TRBJ1-2, with D hard to call. The CDR3 length is 13 residues. Deletions cut 2 bases from V and 7 bases from J, with 11 bases between. In germline, CDR1 is MNHNS, CDR2 SASEGT. The CDR3: CASSESGNGGYTF. CDR3 in DNA: TGTGCCAGCAGTGAATCTGGTAATGGTGGCTACACCTTC.

The chain recombines TRBV5-5 with TRBJ2-5; D is undetermined. The germline gives CDR1 SGHKS, CDR2 YYEKEE (reference sequence). There are 14 residues in the CDR3. V was shortened by 1 base and J by 3 bases, with 10 bases between the two germline ends. The CDR3 DNA follows: TGTGCCAGCAGCTTGTGGGGTTTAGAAGAGACCCAGTACTTC. Translating it yields CASSLWGLEETQYF.

This chain connects TRBV2 to TRBJ2-5; D gene uncertain. The CDR3 extends over 14 amino acids. Trimming stripped 1 base from V and 4 bases from J, with 10 bases between. The germline gives CDR1 SNHLY, CDR2 FYNNEI. The CDR3 sequence is CASSEEGTGETQYF. CDR3 nucleotides: TGTGCCAGCAGTGAAGAGGGTACCGGAGAGACCCAGTACTTC.

The chain uses TRBV6-5 and TRBJ2-1; 14 positions agree with TRBD2. Germline trimming cut 10 bases from V and 8 bases from J; bases unmatched to any gene: 7. The CDR3 covers 14 residues. The V gene's germline CDR1 is MNHEY and CDR2 SVGAGI. The CDR3 sequence is CATRLAGGGDEQFF. Here the CDR3 DNA reads TGTGCCACAAGACTAGCGGGGGGGGGGGATGAGCAGTTCTTC.

The chain joins TRBV2 to TRBJ2-1; a weak D match, TRBD1 (5 bases). Germline V gene lookup returns CDR1 SNHLY and CDR2 FYNNEI. V was clipped by 7 bases and J by 3 bases, with 19 bases between them. This CDR3 region has 16 residues. The CDR3: CASIGPTGGHYNEQFF. DNA for the CDR3: TGTGCCAGCATCGGACCTACTGGTGGACACTACAATGAGCAGTTCTTC.

The J gene is TRBJ2-5, the V gene TRBV6-1; no clear D gene. The V and J ends lost 6 bases and 5 bases respectively, with 10 bases between them. The CDR3 is 12 residues long. CDR1 is MNHNS and CDR2 is SASEGT in the germline V gene. The CDR3 sequence is CASRLPSETQYF. The CDR3 DNA is TGTGCCAGCAGGCTACCCTCGGAGACCCAGTACTTC.

V gene TRBV11-3 combines with J gene TRBJ2-7, with 7 bases lining up with TRBD1. J lost 2 bases, V lost 5 bases, and 6 bases had no gene match. The germline gives CDR1 SGHNT, CDR2 YENEEA. The CDR3 totals 14 residues. The chain's CDR3 is CASSNRDRTYEQYF. CDR3 coding DNA: TGTGCCAGCAGCAACCGGGACAGAACCTACGAGCAGTACTTC.

The chain carries TRBV27 and TRBJ1-1; D unresolved. Deletions cut 3 bases from V and 1 base from J, with 6 bases between. Germline V gene lookup returns CDR1 MNHEY and CDR2 SMNVEV (reference sequence). The CDR3 is 13 residues long. The DNA for the CDR3 is TGTGCCAGCAGTTTCGCGGCGAACACTGAAGCTTTCTTT. It yields the protein CASSFAANTEAFF.

V gene TRBV4-3 combines with J gene TRBJ2-2, with D perhaps matching TRBD1 (6 bases). The V gene lost 6 bases and the J gene lost 4 bases, with 12 bases spanning the gap. Germline CDR1 reads LGHNA; CDR2 reads YSLEER. CDR3 length: 14 residues. The CDR3 sequence: CASRSGTSTGELFF. DNA of the CDR3: TGCGCCAGCAGGTCCGGGACATCCACCGGGGAGCTGTTTTTT.

The rearrangement joins TRBV7-9 to TRBJ1-2; D remains unclear. CDR3 length: 11 residues. The V end lost 2 bases, the J end lost 8 bases, and 6 bases lay between the germline ends. Germline lookup yields CDR1 SEHNR and CDR2 FQNEAQ (reference sequence). CDR3 nucleotide sequence: TGTGCCAGCAGCTTATTAGAGGGCTACACCTTC. It encodes CASSLLEGYTF.

This chain links TRBV20-1 with TRBJ2-1; D not certain. V was clipped by 0 bases and J by 0 bases, with 12 bases between them. The CDR3 totals 16 residues. In germline, CDR1 is DFQATT, CDR2 SNEGSKA (reference sequence). CDR3 protein: CSARDPSRSSYNEQFF. The CDR3 nucleotides read TGCAGTGCTAGAGACCCCTCAAGGAGCTCCTACAATGAGCAGTTCTTC.

This clonotype has only a few counts. The chain is built from TRBV4-1 and TRBJ1-1; D perhaps matches TRBD1 (5 bases). Germline-derived CDR1 and CDR2 are MGHRA and YSYEKL. V was trimmed by 1 base and J by 11 bases, leaving 17 bases between them. The CDR3 sequence is 14 residues long. The DNA for the CDR3 is TGCGCCAGCAGCCAAGTCGACGAACAGGTGATGGCTTTCTTT. Amino acid sequence: CASSQVDEQVMAFF.

This clonotype has more than one count but fewer than ten. The chain recombines TRBV7-9 with TRBJ2-1; 7 bases are shared with TRBD2. Germline V gene sequence: CDR1 SEHNR, CDR2 FQNEAQ (reference sequence). This CDR3 contains 17 residues. Trimming cost V 1 base and J 0 bases; bases outside gene matches: 6. CDR3 region: CASSLGGGLSSYNEQFF. The DNA for the CDR3 is TGTGCCAGCAGCTTAGGGGGGGGGTTGAGCTCCTACAATGAGCAGTTCTTC.

This clonotype was detected many times. The chain couples TRBV5-1 to TRBJ1-2, with 7 bases that match TRBD1. Germline CDR1 is SGHRS and CDR2 is YFSETQ. CDR3 length: 15 residues. V lost 2 bases and J lost 0; bases outside the gene matches: 4. In DNA, the CDR3 is TGCGCCAGCAGCTTTTGGGACAGAGCTAACTATGGCTACACCTTC. It specifies CASSFWDRANYGYTF. Using reference TRBV5-1 and TRBJ1-2 for the parts outside the CDR3, the full variable domain is KAGVTQTPRYLIKTRGQQVTLSCSPISGHRSVSWYQQTPGQGLQFLFEYFSETQRNKGNFPGRFSGRQFSNSRSEMNVSTLELGDSALYLCASSFWDRANYGYTFGSGTRLTVV.

To note about this clonotype: The junction differs from germline at one of its ends, possibly a read error. The gene calls are TRBV7-2 and TRBJ2-1; 16 bases map to TRBD2. CDR1 is SGHTA and CDR2 is FQGNSA in the germline V gene. The CDR3 consists of 18 residues. CDR3 loop: CACSLEGLAGGLYNEQFF. The CDR3 DNA follows: TGTGCCTGCAGCTTAGAGGGACTAGCGGGGGGGCTCTACAATGAGCAGTTCTTC.

This clonotype was detected once. The chain uses TRBV7-6 and TRBJ1-2, with a weak D call TRBD1 (6 bases). The V end was cut by 3 bases, the J end by 4 bases, with 15 bases between. There are 15 residues in the CDR3. CDR1 SGHVS and CDR2 FNYEAQ come from the germline V gene. The CDR3 DNA reads TGTGCCAGCAGCTTTTTGGACAGTCCCTCCTATGGCTACACCTTC. It yields the protein CASSFLDSPSYGYTF.

This sequence joins TRBV12-3 or TRBV12-4 and TRBJ1-3; D gene uncertain. Trimming removed 6 bases from V and 0 bases from J, with 9 bases in between. There are 14 residues in the CDR3. This CDR3 reads CASSDTLSGNTIYF. DNA for the CDR3: TGTGCCAGCAGCGACACCCTCTCTGGAAACACCATATATTTT.

This clonotype was found a few times. The chain links TRBV5-5 to TRBJ1-1; unclear D gene. Trimming took 4 bases from V and 4 from J, leaving 11 bases between them. This CDR3 has 13 residues. Germline CDR1 reads SGHKS; CDR2 reads YYEKEE (reference sequence). The CDR3, as DNA: TGTGCCAGCAGCCTATTCCCGGGCACTGAAGCTTTCTTT. It is translated as CASSLFPGTEAFF. Looking up the rest from reference TRBV5-5 and TRBJ1-1 gives the full variable domain: DAGVTQSPTHLIKTRGQQVTLRCSPISGHKSVSWYQQVLGQGPQFIFQYYEKEERGRGNFPDRFSARQFPNYSSELNVNALLLGDSALYLCASSLFPGTEAFFGQGTRLTVV.

This clonotype was seen a few times. CDR3: CASTFGGGEPEQFF. The CDR3 DNA is TGTGCCAGCACCTTTGGCGGGGGGGAACCCGAGCAGTTCTTC. The chain links TRBV7-9 to TRBJ2-1; 9 positions agree with TRBD2. Trimming at V came to 7 bases and at J to 10 bases, leaving 11 bases not matched to a gene. Germline assignment: CDR1 SEHNR and CDR2 FQNEAQ (reference sequence). The CDR3 spans 14 residues.

V usage is TRBV3-1 and J usage is TRBJ2-5; 7 nucleotides agree with TRBD2. In germline, CDR1 is LGHDT, CDR2 YNNKEL (reference sequence). The CDR3 extends over 15 amino acids. The V and J ends lost 0 bases and 5 bases, in that order; junction bases with no gene match: 6. CDR3 sequence: CASSQEASGGETQYF. DNA of the CDR3: TGTGCCAGCAGCCAAGAGGCTAGCGGAGGGGAGACCCAGTACTTC.

The rearrangement joins TRBV27 to TRBJ2-7; 8 positions agree with TRBD2. The V segment lost 10 bases and the J segment 5 bases; nucleotides outside the gene matches: 7. The germline CDR1 and CDR2 sequences are MNHEY and SMNVEV (reference sequence). The CDR3 totals 12 residues. DNA of the CDR3: TGTGCCACCGGGAGGGTACAAAACGAGCAGTACTTC. It yields the protein CATGRVQNEQYF.

This clonotype was seen ten or more times. V gene TRBV7-9 combines with J gene TRBJ2-5, with D perhaps matching TRBD1 (5 bases). CDR1 and CDR2 from the germline V gene are SEHNR and FQNEAQ (reference sequence). V lost 0 bases and J lost 2, with 7 bases in between. CDR3 length: 14 residues. The CDR3 DNA reads TGTGCCAGCAGCTTAGCCAGGGAACAAGAGACCCAGTACTTC. Its translation: CASSLAREQETQYF. The variable domain in full, with the rest retrieved from reference TRBV7-9 and TRBJ2-5, is DTGVSQNPRHKITKRGQNVTFRCDPISEHNRLYWYRQTLGQGPEFLTYFQNEAQLEKSRLLSDRFSAERPKGSFSTLEIQRTEQGDSAMYLCASSLAREQETQYFGPGTRLLVL.

This clonotype has a handful of counts. The chain couples TRBV11-3 to TRBJ2-5, with D tentatively TRBD2 (6 bases). Looked up from germline, CDR1 is SGHNT and CDR2 is YENEEA. The V and J ends lost 5 bases and 7 bases respectively, with 23 bases between them. The CDR3 contains 16 residues. CDR3 residues: CASSTDSGTDFLTQYF. The CDR3 DNA reads TGTGCCAGCAGCACCGACTCCGGGACTGACTTTTTGACCCAGTACTTC. The variable domain in full, with the rest retrieved from reference TRBV11-3 and TRBJ2-5, is EAGVVQSPRYKIIEKKQPVAFWCNPISGHNTLYWYLQNLGQGPELLIRYENEEAVDDSQLPKDRFSAERLKGVDSTLKIQPAELGDSAVYLCASSTDSGTDFLTQYFGPGTRLLVL.

This clonotype was found a few times. The V and J genes are TRBV27 and TRBJ2-5; 7 positions match TRBD1. This CDR3 contains 16 residues. Germline lookup yields CDR1 MNHEY and CDR2 SMNVEV (reference sequence). V was clipped by 4 bases and J by 1 base; unmatched bases: 9. The CDR3 coding sequence is TGTGCCAGCAGTTACTTGGGGACAGTAAGCCAAGAGACCCAGTACTTC. Its protein is CASSYLGTVSQETQYF.

The chain is built from TRBV4-2 and TRBJ2-1; 8 bases line up with TRBD1. The ends lost 0 bases at V and 7 bases at J; junction bases unmatched: 8. Germline assignment: CDR1 LGHNA and CDR2 YNFKEQ. The CDR3 totals 16 residues. The CDR3 DNA reads as TGTGCCAGCAGCCAAGATCCGGCAGGGGGCTATAATGAGCAGTTCTTC. It codes for CASSQDPAGGYNEQFF.

This clonotype was observed a handful of times. This rearrangement joins TRBV10-2 to TRBJ1-2; D is possibly TRBD1 (6 bases). The germline V and J ends were trimmed by 3 bases and 0 bases, with 11 bases remaining between them. From germline, CDR1 is WSHSY and CDR2 SAAADI. The CDR3 consists of 15 residues. CDR3 amino acids: CASSELRTANYGYTF. The CDR3 DNA reads TGCGCCAGCAGTGAACTAAGGACAGCTAACTATGGCTACACCTTC.

This clonotype has only a few counts. The chain carries TRBV19 and TRBJ1-5, with a possible D match to TRBD1 (5 bases). The CDR3 has 14 residues. V lost 7 bases to trimming and J lost 3 bases, with 13 bases between them. CDR1 is LNHDA, CDR2 SQIVND, per germline (reference sequence). The CDR3 here is CASNPGLFNQPQHF. The CDR3 DNA is TGTGCCAGTAACCCGGGACTGTTCAATCAGCCCCAGCATTTT.

This clonotype was seen a handful of times. The chain couples TRBV7-9 to TRBJ2-5; D gene ambiguous. CDR1 SEHNR and CDR2 FQNEAQ come from the germline V gene (reference sequence). The V and J ends lost 6 bases and 2 bases respectively, with 13 bases between them. CDR3 length equals 14 residues. For the CDR3, the DNA is TGTGCCAGCAGAGGTGTCGATACTCAAGAGACCCAGTACTTC. It specifies CASRGVDTQETQYF. Using reference TRBV7-9 and TRBJ2-5 for the parts outside the CDR3, the full variable domain is DTGVSQNPRHKITKRGQNVTFRCDPISEHNRLYWYRQTLGQGPEFLTYFQNEAQLEKSRLLSDRFSAERPKGSFSTLEIQRTEQGDSAMYLCASRGVDTQETQYFGPGTRLLVL.

V is TRBV5-1 and J is TRBJ1-3, with 7 bases that match TRBD1. This CDR3 comprises 15 residues. Germline-derived CDR1 and CDR2 are SGHRS and YFSETQ. The V gene end was trimmed by 3 bases and the J gene end by 2 bases; junction bases not matched to a gene: 5. The CDR3 reads CASSWDSQAGNTIYF. CDR3 DNA sequence: TGCGCCAGCAGCTGGGACAGCCAAGCTGGAAACACCATATATTTT.

Points on this clonotype: This may arise from a read error, as a much more abundant clone is one base away. The chain recombines TRBV7-8 with TRBJ1-5, with TRBD1 matching 7 bases. Per germline, CDR1 SGHVS and CDR2 FQNEAQ. The CDR3 extends over 16 amino acids. The CDR3 is CASGLVGGEGGQPQHF. The CDR3 DNA follows: TGTGCCAGCGGCTTAGTAGGGGGCGAAGGGGGTCAGCCCCAGCATTTT.